This T cell receptor beta chain was sequenced for a study of read filtering for tumor transcriptome and immune sequencing. A word on this clonotype: No antigen is known for it. A read error may explain this, as a much larger clone is one base away.

Germline V lookup: CDR1 MNHNY, CDR2 SVGAGI (reference sequence). The CDR3 extends over 16 amino acids. Study-level findings and limits: This fraction held mixed bone marrow immune cells after CD138-negative sorting. IR-seq and RNA-seq agreed better without single-read clonotypes.

Molecular barcoded adaptors covering alpha/delta and beta/gamma chains were used on around 400 ng RNA. TCRdb re-called the reads with MiXCR, one entry per CDR3 protein. The table lists 130,000 or so distinct CDR3 sequences, over 10% of them singletons. The origin of this receptor is a donor at least 40 years old with multiple myeloma. The rearrangement uses TRBV6-6 and TRBJ1-5; D is uncertain. The J call could be wrong; TRBJ2-3 is a better fit for the DNA end. The sample comprised a population of CD138-negative cells sorted from bone marrow. As DNA, the CDR3 is TGTGCCAGCACCCTAACGGTAGCAAAACCCAATCAGCCCCAGTATTTT. Amino acid sequence: CASTLTVAKPNQPQYF.